This T cell receptor beta chain came from a study of T cells in Graves' hyperthyroidism and ophthalmopathy. The CDR3 is 14 residues long. Trimming shortened V by 8 bases and J by 8 bases, and 16 bases separated the two germline ends. Germline V gene lookup returns CDR1 SEHNR and CDR2 FQNEAQ (reference sequence). Clinical symptoms, serum thyroxine and TRAb, thyroid ultrasound and orbital computed tomography were used for the diagnoses. A roughly 10 ml volume of fresh peripheral blood provided the PBMCs. Broader study findings: Blood also showed most of the thyroid clonotypes that were expanded above 0.001.

Concerning this clonotype itself: Its specificity is not known. This may come from a read error, since a much larger clone is one base off.

Researchers amplified the TCR beta CDR3 regions from RNA transcripts. First-round RT-PCR targeting the TCR CDR3 was performed with the HTBI primer set. In TCRdb, the multiplex PCR reads were re-called with MiXCR into one record per CDR3 protein. The sample lists roughly 840,000 distinct CDR3 sequences, 35% to 40% occurring once. The chain carries TRBV7-9 and TRBJ1-6; D may be TRBD1 (6 bases). Source material: blood. The clonotype comes from a man aged 18 to 35 with Graves' hyperthyroidism. The CDR3: CASGLSGTYSPLHF. CDR3 bases: TGTGCCAGCGGCCTCAGCGGGACATATTCACCCCTCCACTTT.